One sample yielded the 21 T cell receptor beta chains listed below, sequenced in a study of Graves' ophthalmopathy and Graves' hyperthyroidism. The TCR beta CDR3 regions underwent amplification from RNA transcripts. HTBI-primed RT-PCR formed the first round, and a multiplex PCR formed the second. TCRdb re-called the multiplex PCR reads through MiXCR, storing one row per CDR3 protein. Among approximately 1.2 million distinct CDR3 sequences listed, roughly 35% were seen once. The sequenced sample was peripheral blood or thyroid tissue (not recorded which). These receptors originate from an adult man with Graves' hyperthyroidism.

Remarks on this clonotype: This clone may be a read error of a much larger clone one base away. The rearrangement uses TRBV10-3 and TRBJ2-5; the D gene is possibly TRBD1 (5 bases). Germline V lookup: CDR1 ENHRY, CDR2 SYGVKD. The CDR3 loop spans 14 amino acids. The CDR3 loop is CASSEGAVVGTQYF. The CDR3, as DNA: TGTGCCAGCAGTGAAGGGGCGGTCGTGGGGACCCAGTACTTC.

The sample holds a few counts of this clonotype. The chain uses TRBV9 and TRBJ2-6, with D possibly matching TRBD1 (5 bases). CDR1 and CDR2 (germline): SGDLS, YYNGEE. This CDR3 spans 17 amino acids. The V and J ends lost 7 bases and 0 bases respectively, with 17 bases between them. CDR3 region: CASSQGQRHSGANVLTF. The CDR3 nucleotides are TGTGCCAGCTCCCAAGGACAACGTCACTCTGGGGCCAACGTCCTGACTTTC.

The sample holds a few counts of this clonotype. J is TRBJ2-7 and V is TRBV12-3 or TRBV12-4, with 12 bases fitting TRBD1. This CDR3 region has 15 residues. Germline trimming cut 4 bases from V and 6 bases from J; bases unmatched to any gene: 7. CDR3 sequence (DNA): TGTGCCAGCAGTTCCCGGGACAGGGGGCTCTGCGAGCAGTACTTC. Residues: CASSSRDRGLCEQYF.

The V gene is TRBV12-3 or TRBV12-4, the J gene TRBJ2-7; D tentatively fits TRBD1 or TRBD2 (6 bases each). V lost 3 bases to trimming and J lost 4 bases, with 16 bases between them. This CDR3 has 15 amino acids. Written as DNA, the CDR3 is TGTGCCAGCAGTTTGAGGGGGGCGTTAGCGTACGAGCAGTACTTC. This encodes CASSLRGALAYEQYF.

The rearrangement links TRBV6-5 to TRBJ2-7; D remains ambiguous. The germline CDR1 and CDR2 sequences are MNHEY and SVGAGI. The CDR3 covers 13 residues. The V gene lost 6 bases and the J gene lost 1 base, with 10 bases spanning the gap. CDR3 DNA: TGTGCCAGCAGCTTTGACATTTCCTACGAGCAGTACTTC. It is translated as CASSFDISYEQYF.

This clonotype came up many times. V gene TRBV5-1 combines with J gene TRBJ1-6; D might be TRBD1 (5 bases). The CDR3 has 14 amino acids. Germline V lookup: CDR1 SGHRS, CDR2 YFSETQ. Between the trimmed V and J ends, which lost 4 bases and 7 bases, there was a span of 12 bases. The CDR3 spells CASSKGPQNSPLHF. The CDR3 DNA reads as TGCGCCAGCAGCAAGGGACCTCAGAATTCACCCCTCCACTTT.

As DNA, the CDR3 is TGCGCCAGCAGCTTGACAGGGTTCCACGAGCAGTACTTC. It specifies CASSLTGFHEQYF. The chain couples TRBV5-1 to TRBJ2-7, with D perhaps matching TRBD1 (6 bases). V gave up 1 base and J gave up 5 bases, with 10 bases separating them. CDR1 is SGHRS, CDR2 YFSETQ, per germline. There are 13 residues in the CDR3.

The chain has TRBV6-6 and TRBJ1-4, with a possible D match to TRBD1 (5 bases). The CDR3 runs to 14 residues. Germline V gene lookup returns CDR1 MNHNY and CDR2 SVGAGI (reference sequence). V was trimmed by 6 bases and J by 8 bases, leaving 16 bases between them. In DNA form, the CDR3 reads TGTGCCAGCAGCCCGACTAGCGGGGGGGAAAAACTGTTTTTT. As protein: CASSPTSGGEKLFF.

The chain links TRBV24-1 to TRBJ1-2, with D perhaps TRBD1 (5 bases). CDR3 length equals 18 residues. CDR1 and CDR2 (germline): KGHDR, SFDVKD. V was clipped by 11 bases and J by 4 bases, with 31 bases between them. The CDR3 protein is CASSPLRQMSNTGYGYTF. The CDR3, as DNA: TGTGCCAGCAGCCCCCTTCGACAGATGTCCAACACCGGCTATGGCTACACCTTC.

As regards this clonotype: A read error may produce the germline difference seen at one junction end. CDR3 in DNA: TGCAGTGCTAGAGGACTAGTAATTCTCGAGCAATACTTC. Translation gives CSARGLVILEQYF. This chain uses TRBV20-1 with TRBJ2-7; the D gene is possibly TRBD2 (6 bases). This CDR3 has 13 amino acids. CDR1 and CDR2 (germline): DFQATT, SNEGSKA (reference sequence).

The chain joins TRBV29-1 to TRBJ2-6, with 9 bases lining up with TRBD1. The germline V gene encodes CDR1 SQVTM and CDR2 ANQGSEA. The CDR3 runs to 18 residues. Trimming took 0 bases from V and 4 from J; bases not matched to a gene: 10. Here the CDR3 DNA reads TGCAGCGTTGAAGACCCGGACAGGGGATACACCGGGGCCAACGTCCTGACTTTC. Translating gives CSVEDPDRGYTGANVLTF. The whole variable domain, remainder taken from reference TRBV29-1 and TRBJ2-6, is SAVISQKPSRDICQRGTSLTIQCQVDSQVTMMFWYRQQPGQSLTLIATANQGSEATYESGFVIDKFPISRPNLTFSTLTVSNMSPEDSSIYLCSVEDPDRGYTGANVLTFGAGSRLTVL.

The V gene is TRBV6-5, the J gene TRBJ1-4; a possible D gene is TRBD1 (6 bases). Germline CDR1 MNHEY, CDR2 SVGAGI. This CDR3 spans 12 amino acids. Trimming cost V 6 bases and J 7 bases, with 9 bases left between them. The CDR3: CASSGGFEKLFF. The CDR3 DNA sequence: TGTGCCAGCAGCGGGGGCTTTGAAAAACTGTTTTTT.

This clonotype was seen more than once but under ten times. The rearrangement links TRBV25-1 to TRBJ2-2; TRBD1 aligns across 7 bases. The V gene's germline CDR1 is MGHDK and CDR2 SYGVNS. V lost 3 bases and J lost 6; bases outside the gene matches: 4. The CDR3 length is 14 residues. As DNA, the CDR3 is TGTGCCAGCAGTGATCTGACAGGGCCCGGGGAGCTGTTTTTT. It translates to CASSDLTGPGELFF.

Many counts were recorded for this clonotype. The CDR3 protein is CASSLGTGGVYGYTF. DNA for the CDR3: TGTGCCAGCAGCTTAGGGACAGGGGGCGTCTATGGCTACACCTTC. The chain carries TRBV7-2 and TRBJ1-2; 11 bases align to TRBD1. V lost 1 base to trimming and J lost 4 bases; unmatched junction nucleotides: 2. CDR1 is SGHTA and CDR2 is FQGNSA in the germline V gene. CDR3 length equals 15 residues.

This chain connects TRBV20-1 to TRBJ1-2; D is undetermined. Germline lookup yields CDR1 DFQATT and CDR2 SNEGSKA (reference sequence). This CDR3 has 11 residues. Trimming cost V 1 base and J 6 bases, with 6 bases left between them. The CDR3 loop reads CSARGWNGYTF. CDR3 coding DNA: TGCAGTGCTAGAGGATGGAATGGCTACACCTTC.

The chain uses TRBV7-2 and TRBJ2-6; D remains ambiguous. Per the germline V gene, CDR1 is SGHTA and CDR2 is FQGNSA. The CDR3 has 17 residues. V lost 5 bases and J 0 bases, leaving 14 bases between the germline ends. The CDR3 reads CASSPSPPASGANVLTF. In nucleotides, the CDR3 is TGTGCCAGCAGCCCATCCCCACCAGCCTCTGGGGCCAACGTCCTGACTTTC.

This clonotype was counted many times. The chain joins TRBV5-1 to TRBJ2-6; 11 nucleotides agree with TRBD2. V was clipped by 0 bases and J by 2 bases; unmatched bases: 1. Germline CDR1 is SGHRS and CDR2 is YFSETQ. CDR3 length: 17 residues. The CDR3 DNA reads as TGCGCCAGCAGCTTGGAACTAGCGGGAGCTGGGGCCAACGTCCTGACTTTC. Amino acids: CASSLELAGAGANVLTF.

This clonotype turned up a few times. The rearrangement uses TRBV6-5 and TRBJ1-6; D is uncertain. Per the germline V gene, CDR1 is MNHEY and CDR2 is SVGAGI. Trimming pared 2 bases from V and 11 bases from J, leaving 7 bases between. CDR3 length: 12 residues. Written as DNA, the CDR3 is TGTGCCAGCAGTTACGGCACGGCACCCCTCCACTTT. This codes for CASSYGTAPLHF.

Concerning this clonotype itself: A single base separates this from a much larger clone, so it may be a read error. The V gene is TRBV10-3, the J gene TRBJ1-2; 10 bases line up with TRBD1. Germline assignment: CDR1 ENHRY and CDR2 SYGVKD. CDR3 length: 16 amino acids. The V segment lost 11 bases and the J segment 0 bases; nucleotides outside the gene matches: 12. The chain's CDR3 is CAGSYGTGDTNYGYTF. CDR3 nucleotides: TGTGCCGGCAGTTACGGGACAGGGGATACTAACTATGGCTACACCTTC.

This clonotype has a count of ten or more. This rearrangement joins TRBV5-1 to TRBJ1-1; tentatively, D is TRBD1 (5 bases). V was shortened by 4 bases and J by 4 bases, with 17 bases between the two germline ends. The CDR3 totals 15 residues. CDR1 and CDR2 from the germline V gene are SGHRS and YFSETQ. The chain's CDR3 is CASSLSGGVGTEAFF. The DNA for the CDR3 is TGCGCCAGCAGCCTCTCCGGGGGAGTCGGCACTGAAGCTTTCTTT.

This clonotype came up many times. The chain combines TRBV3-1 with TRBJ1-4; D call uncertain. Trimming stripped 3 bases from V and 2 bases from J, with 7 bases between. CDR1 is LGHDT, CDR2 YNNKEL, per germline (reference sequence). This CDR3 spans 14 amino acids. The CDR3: CASSQQSTNEKLFF. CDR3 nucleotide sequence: TGTGCCAGCAGCCAGCAAAGTACTAATGAAAAACTGTTTTTT.